One sample yielded the 5 T cell receptor beta chains listed below, sequenced in a study of T cell responses to AZD1222 COVID-19 vaccine. Using immunoSEQ multiplex PCR, the repertoire was profiled, and TCRdb retains in-frame clones only, with some absent. The sample lists more than 150,000 clones, 75% to 90% occurring once. Material: peripheral blood, obtained on day 0 of AZD1222 vaccination. All receptors come from an adult in good health.

The CDR3, as DNA: TGTGCCAGCAGCTTAACCATGAACACTGAAGCTTTCTTT. It translates to CASSLTMNTEAFF. V is TRBV7-9 and J is TRBJ1-1; D is ambiguous. Germline-derived CDR1 and CDR2 are SEHNR and FQNEAQ (reference sequence). Trimming cost V 2 bases and J 0 bases, with 4 bases left between them. The CDR3 runs to 13 residues.

The rearrangement uses TRBV7-2 and TRBJ2-7; TRBD1 matches 7 bases. V shed 5 bases and J 2 bases; nucleotides not matched to a gene: 6. Germline V CDR1 and CDR2: SGHTA, FQGNSA. This CDR3 contains 14 residues. The CDR3 loop reads CASSTTGAPYEQYF. Written as DNA, the CDR3 is TGTGCCAGCAGCACAACAGGGGCGCCCTACGAGCAGTACTTC.

V is TRBV5-8 and J is TRBJ1-4; D is uncertain. Trimming removed 1 base from V and 0 bases from J, with 4 bases in between. The CDR3 is 14 amino acids. Per the germline V gene, CDR1 is SGHTS and CDR2 is YDEGEE. CDR3 nucleotides: TGTGCCAGCAGCTTGTATCCAACTAATGAAAAACTGTTTTTT. Its translation is CASSLYPTNEKLFF.

The chain combines TRBV19 with TRBJ2-7, with D possibly matching TRBD2 (6 bases). The V end was cut by 4 bases, the J end by 5 bases, with 21 bases between. Germline CDR1 reads LNHDA; CDR2 reads SQIVND (reference sequence). The CDR3 loop spans 16 amino acids. The CDR3 DNA reads as TGTGCCAGTAGTACTCCAGCTAGCGAGTATGTTAACGAGCAGTACTTC. It encodes CASSTPASEYVNEQYF.

The J gene is TRBJ1-2, the V gene TRBV6-1, with D unresolved. Trimming cost V 1 base and J 6 bases, with 6 bases left between them. This CDR3 spans 12 amino acids. Germline CDR1 MNHNS, CDR2 SASEGT. The CDR3 nucleotides read TGTGCCAGCAGTGAAGGTAAAGATGGCTACACCTTC. Protein product: CASSEGKDGYTF.